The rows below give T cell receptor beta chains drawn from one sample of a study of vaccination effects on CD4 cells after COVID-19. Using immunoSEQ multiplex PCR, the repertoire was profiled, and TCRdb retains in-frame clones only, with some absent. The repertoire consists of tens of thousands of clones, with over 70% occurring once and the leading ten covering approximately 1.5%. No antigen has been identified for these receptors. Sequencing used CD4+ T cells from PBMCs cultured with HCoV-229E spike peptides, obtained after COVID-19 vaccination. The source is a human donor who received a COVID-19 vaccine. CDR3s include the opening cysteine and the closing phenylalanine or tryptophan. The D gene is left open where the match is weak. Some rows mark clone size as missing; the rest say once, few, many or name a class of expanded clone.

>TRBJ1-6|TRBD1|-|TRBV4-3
TGCGCCAGCAGCCAAGGTCGTCCGGGACAGATCTTTTCACCCCTCCACTTT
CASSQGRPGQIFSPLHF
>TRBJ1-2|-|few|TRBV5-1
TGCGCCAGCAGCTTCGGGCAGGGGCCCCTCAACTATGGCTACACCTTC
CASSFGQGPLNYGYTF
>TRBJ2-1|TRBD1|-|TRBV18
TGTGCCAGCTCACCCTCGGACAGGGCCTACAATGAGCAGTTCTTC
CASSPSDRAYNEQFF
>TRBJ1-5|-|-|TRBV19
TGTGCCAGTAGTATTGTCGGGACCGGTAGCAATCAGCCCCAGCATTTT
CASSIVGTGSNQPQHF
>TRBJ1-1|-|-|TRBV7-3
TGTGCCAGCAGCTTACAGCCGAACACTGAAGCTTTCTTT
CASSLQPNTEAFF
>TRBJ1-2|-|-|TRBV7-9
TGTGCCAGCAGCTTGTCCGAGGGGGGCTATGGCTACACCTTC
CASSLSEGGYGYTF
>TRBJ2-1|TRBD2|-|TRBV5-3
TGTGCCAGAAGCTTTGCTAGCGGGGGGCACGACTACAATGAGCAGTTCTTC
CARSFASGGHDYNEQFF
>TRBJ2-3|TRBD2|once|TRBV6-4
TGTGCCACCAGAGCGGGGAGTAGCACAGATACGCAGTATTTT
CATRAGSSTDTQYF
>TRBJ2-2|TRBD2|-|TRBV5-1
TGCGCCAGCAGCTTTAGATCTGCGGGGGAGACGAACACCGGGGAGCTGTTTTTT
CASSFRSAGETNTGELFF
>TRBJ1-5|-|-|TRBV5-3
TGTGCCAGAACCATAGGGGAGGTACGGCCCCAGCATTTT
CARTIGEVRPQHF
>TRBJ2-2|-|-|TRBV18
TGTGCCAGCTCACCCCAAGGGGTCGGCACCGGGGAGCTGTTTTTT
CASSPQGVGTGELFF
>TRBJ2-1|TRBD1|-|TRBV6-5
TGTGCCAGCATCTCCAGGGGGAATGAGCAGTTCTTC
CASISRGNEQFF
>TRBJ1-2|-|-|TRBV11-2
TGTGCCAGCAGCCCGTTTGCGGGGTCGGGGGGGTATGGCTACACCTTC
CASSPFAGSGGYGYTF
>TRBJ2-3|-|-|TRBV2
TGTGCCATCTCGACAGGATGGAGCACAGATACGCAGTATTTT
CAISTGWSTDTQYF
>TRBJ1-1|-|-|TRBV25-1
TGTGCCAGCAGTGAAGTGGGACGCCTGACGAGGAACACTGAAGCTTTCTTT
CASSEVGRLTRNTEAFF
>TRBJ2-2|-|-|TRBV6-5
TGTGCCAGCAGTTACTCGTCGGGACGGGCGGCCGGGGAGCTGTTTTTT
CASSYSSGRAAGELFF
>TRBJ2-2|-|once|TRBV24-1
TGTGCCACCAGTGATTCCCGTCGCCCCACCGGGGAGCTGTTTTTT
CATSDSRRPTGELFF
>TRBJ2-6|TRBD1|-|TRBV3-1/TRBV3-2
TGTGCCAGCAGCCTAAGCAGGGGGCCCGGGGCCAACGTCCTGACTTTC
CASSLSRGPGANVLTF
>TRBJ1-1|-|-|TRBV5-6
TGTGCCAGCAGCTTGGAGGGCAGGGGTGAAGCTTTCTTT
CASSLEGRGEAFF
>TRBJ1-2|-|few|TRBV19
TGTGCCAGTAGTACAGACGGGCGGGGCACACTCACCTTC
CASSTDGRGTLTF
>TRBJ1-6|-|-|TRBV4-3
TGCGCCAGCAGCCAGGACGAAACCCAGGGTTCACCCCTCCACTTT
CASSQDETQGSPLHF
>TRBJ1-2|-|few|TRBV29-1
TGCAGCGTTGACAGGGGAGATGGCTACACCTTC
CSVDRGDGYTF
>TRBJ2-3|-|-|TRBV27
TGTGCCAGCAGCGAACGTCTAGGCGCAGATACGCAGTATTTT
CASSERLGADTQYF
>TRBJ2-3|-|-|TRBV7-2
TGTGCCAGCAGCTTAGGCCCTCCAGATACGCAGTATTTT
CASSLGPPDTQYF
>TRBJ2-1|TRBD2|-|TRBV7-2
TGTGCCAGCAGGGGGCAGCGGGGGGGCCCTAATGAGCAGTTCTTC
CASRGQRGGPNEQFF
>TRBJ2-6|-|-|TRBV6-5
TGTGCCAGCAGTTACAGAGAGGGGGCCAACGTCCTGACTTTC
CASSYREGANVLTF
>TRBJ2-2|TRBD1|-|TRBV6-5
TGTGCCAGCAGTTTGGACAGGGAGGCCACCGGGGAGCTGTTTTTT
CASSLDREATGELFF
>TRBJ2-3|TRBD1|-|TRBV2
TGTGCCAGCATCAGGGACAGGGGGTTTGATACGCAGTATTTT
CASIRDRGFDTQYF
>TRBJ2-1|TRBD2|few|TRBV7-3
TGTGCCAGCAGCTTAGATCTAGCGGGGGGGCGGTCCTACAATGAGCAGTTCTTC
CASSLDLAGGRSYNEQFF
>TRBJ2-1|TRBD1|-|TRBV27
TGTGCCAGCAGTTTCCCGGGACAGGGAACTAATGAGCAGTTCTTC
CASSFPGQGTNEQFF
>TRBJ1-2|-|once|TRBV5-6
TGTGCCAGCATCGAGAGCTCTTGGCCTGACTATGGCTACACCTTC
CASIESSWPDYGYTF
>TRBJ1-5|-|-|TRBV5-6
TGTGCCAGCAGCTTGTCTGGCAATCAGCCCCAGCATTTT
CASSLSGNQPQHF
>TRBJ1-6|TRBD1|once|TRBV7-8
TGTGCCAGCAACAAAATCAGGGGGCGCGCCTATAATTCACCCCTCCACTTT
CASNKIRGRAYNSPLHF
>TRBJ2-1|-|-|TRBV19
TGTGCCAGTAGTATAGAACGGGGGAATGAGCAGTTCTTC
CASSIERGNEQFF
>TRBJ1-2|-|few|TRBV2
TGTGCCAGCAGTGTTCAGCTAGCTAACTATGGCTACACCTTC
CASSVQLANYGYTF
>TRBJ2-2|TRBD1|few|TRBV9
TGTGCCAGCACTCGACAGGGTTCGAACACCGGGGAGCTGTTTTTT
CASTRQGSNTGELFF
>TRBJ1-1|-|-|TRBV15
TGTGCCACCTCCCGGGGGGCCAACACTGAAGCTTTCTTT
CATSRGANTEAFF
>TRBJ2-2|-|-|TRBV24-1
TGTGCCACCAGTGATTCTGGTAGGGAGCTGTTTTTT
CATSDSGRELFF
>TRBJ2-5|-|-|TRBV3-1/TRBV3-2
TGTGCCAGCAGCTCTGGGGTTTTGGAAGAGACCCAGTACTTC
CASSSGVLEETQYF
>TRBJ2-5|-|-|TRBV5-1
TGCGCCAGCAAGGGAGTTTCGAAGGGGCTCGGGACCCAGTACTTC
CASKGVSKGLGTQYF